One and the same sample provided the 13 T cell receptor beta chains below, sequenced in a study of blood T cells in healthy people across ages. It was with a sample-barcoded 5' primer and a J-beta primer mix that a second PCR of roughly 7 to 12 cycles was run. TCRdb re-called the 5' RACE reads with MiXCR, one entry per CDR3 protein. The sample consists of around 900,000 distinct CDR3 sequences, 29% of them appearing once. Sequenced sample: blood. Every receptor here comes from a woman over 75 in good health.

Worth noting for this clonotype: The junction shows a germline mismatch at one end, possibly a read error. V gene TRBV12-3 or TRBV12-4 combines with J gene TRBJ2-3; 9 nucleotides match TRBD1. This CDR3 comprises 16 residues. The DNA for the CDR3 is TGTGCCAGCAGTTCCAGGACAGGGGTGAAAACAGATGCGCAGTATTTT. It is translated as CASSSRTGVKTDAQYF.

In this sample, this clonotype turned up many times. Here the CDR3 reads CSAPFPGTGDEKLFF. The CDR3 nucleotides are TGCAGTGCCCCCTTCCCCGGGACAGGGGATGAAAAACTGTTTTTT. This chain links TRBV20-1 with TRBJ1-4, with 10 positions matching TRBD1. CDR1 is DFQATT, CDR2 SNEGSKA, per germline (reference sequence). This CDR3 contains 15 residues. The junction had 10 bases not matched to a gene; V was cut back by 6 bases and J by 6 bases.

At least ten counts were recorded for this clonotype. V gene TRBV7-2 combines with J gene TRBJ2-1; 14 bases line up with TRBD2. Germline assignment: CDR1 SGHTA and CDR2 FQGNSA. This CDR3 is 17 amino acids long. Unmatched junction bases numbered 6, after V lost 5 bases and J lost 3 bases. In DNA form, the CDR3 reads TGTGCCAGCAGCGCCGGGACTAGCGGGGGTAGCTACAATGAGCAGTTCTTC. Translating gives CASSAGTSGGSYNEQFF. Together with reference TRBV7-2 and TRBJ2-1, the CDR3 gives the full variable domain: GAGVSQSPSNKVTEKGKDVELRCDPISGHTALYWYRQSLGQGLEFLIYFQGNSAPDKSGLPSDRFSAERTGGSVSTLTIQRTQQEDSAVYLCASSAGTSGGSYNEQFFGPGTRLTVL.

Remarks on this clonotype: A single base separates this from a much larger clone, so it may be a read error. CDR3 sequence (DNA): TGTGCCAGCAGCTTACATAAGGGAGGCGCAGATACGCAGTATTTT. It is translated as CASSLHKGGADTQYF. This chain connects TRBV7-7 to TRBJ2-3; D might be TRBD2 (6 bases). The CDR3 consists of 15 residues. Germline values: CDR1 SSHAT, CDR2 FNYEAQ (reference sequence). V dropped 2 bases and J dropped 4 bases, with 13 bases sitting between them.

The rearrangement uses TRBV20-1 and TRBJ2-4, with a weak D call TRBD2 (6 bases). This CDR3 comprises 15 residues. V was pared by 5 bases and J by 1 base, with 15 bases between. CDR1 and CDR2 (germline): DFQATT, SNEGSKA (reference sequence). The CDR3 sequence is CSAGVTGVAKNIQYF. The CDR3 DNA sequence: TGCAGTGCTGGAGTCACGGGGGTGGCCAAAAACATTCAGTACTTC.

This clonotype has at least ten counts. The V call is TRBV30, the J call TRBJ2-1; D gene uncertain. This CDR3 region has 12 residues. The germline V and J ends were trimmed by 3 bases and 1 base, with 4 bases remaining between them. In germline, CDR1 is GTSNPN, CDR2 SVGIG (reference sequence). The CDR3 sequence: CAWRRSYNEQFF. CDR3 coding DNA: TGTGCCTGGAGGAGGTCCTACAATGAGCAGTTCTTC.

The sample holds many counts of this clonotype. V and J are TRBV12-3 or TRBV12-4 and TRBJ2-4; D is ambiguous. The CDR3 sequence is 15 residues long. V was cut by 5 bases and J by 9 bases, with 20 bases left in between. The DNA of the CDR3 is TGTGCCAGCAGTCCTCCCGGACGCTCCGACCTCATTCAGTACTTC. It codes for CASSPPGRSDLIQYF.

V and J are TRBV7-8 and TRBJ1-2; a possible D gene is TRBD1 (6 bases). Trimming took 3 bases from V and 3 from J, leaving 20 bases between them. This CDR3 is 17 amino acids long. From germline, CDR1 is SGHVS and CDR2 FQNEAQ. CDR3 sequence reads: CASSLSGTQVRYYGYTF. CDR3 sequence (DNA): TGTGCCAGCAGCTTGTCTGGGACACAAGTTAGATACTATGGCTACACCTTC.

This clonotype was recorded a few times. The chain has TRBV29-1 and TRBJ1-1; D not resolved. Germline V gene sequence: CDR1 SQVTM, CDR2 ANQGSEA. The CDR3 is 10 amino acids. The V gene lost 4 bases and the J gene lost 5 bases, with 5 bases spanning the gap. The CDR3: CSVGETEAFF. CDR3 nucleotide sequence: TGCAGCGTTGGCGAAACTGAAGCTTTCTTT.

Notes on this clonotype: A much larger clone lies one base from this, so it may be a read error. The gene calls are TRBV19 and TRBJ2-4; possible D gene TRBD2, 5 bases. Germline lookup yields CDR1 LNHDA and CDR2 SQIVND (reference sequence). The CDR3 is 18 amino acids. Between the trimmed V and J ends, which lost 6 bases and 0 bases, there was a span of 21 bases. The CDR3 sequence: CASSPGGLYSLAKNIQYF. The CDR3 DNA reads as TGTGCCAGTAGCCCAGGAGGCCTTTACTCCCTAGCCAAAAACATTCAGTACTTC.

Points on this clonotype: A read error may be the cause here, since a much bigger clone is one base away. This sequence joins TRBV30 and TRBJ2-7; D remains ambiguous. CDR3 length: 12 amino acids. The germline V gene encodes CDR1 GTSNPN and CDR2 SVGIG (reference sequence). Trimming pared 3 bases from V and 6 bases from J, leaving 12 bases between. CDR3 nucleotide sequence: TGTGCCTGGAGCCTGGGGAACTGCGAGCAGTACTTC. Amino acid sequence: CAWSLGNCEQYF.

This clonotype was seen ten or more times. This chain joins TRBV5-6 and TRBJ2-1, with D maybe TRBD1 (6 bases). The germline V gene has CDR1 SGHDT and CDR2 YYEEEE. This CDR3 is 17 amino acids long. Trimming took off 2 bases at V and 3 bases at J, with 18 bases between the two ends. The CDR3 here is CASSLRVTGIYYNEQFF. In DNA, the CDR3 is TGTGCCAGCAGCTTAAGGGTCACAGGGATCTACTACAATGAGCAGTTCTTC.

This clonotype was seen a single time. This rearrangement joins TRBV4-3 to TRBJ1-4, with TRBD1 identical over 8 bases. Germline values: CDR1 LGHNA, CDR2 YSLEER. Trimming removed 9 bases from V and 1 base from J; junction bases left unmatched: 10. This CDR3 spans 16 amino acids. The CDR3 protein is CARRTGKVVTNEKLFF. CDR3 bases: TGCGCCAGGAGGACAGGGAAAGTGGTAACTAATGAAAAACTGTTTTTT.